These T cell receptor beta chains were read from a single sample in a study of T cell repertoires in cytomegalovirus infection. Via MiXCR, TCRdb re-called the reads, giving one row per CDR3 protein. The table has some 300,000 distinct CDR3 sequences, roughly 15% seen once. Sequenced material: PBMCs. These receptors were collected from a human donor in good health (CMV status not recorded). Some clones in this sample may be carry-over from other donors' samples. The CDR3 runs from the conserved cysteine through the conserved F or W. The order of the fields is J gene, V gene, D gene, clone size, CDR3 protein, CDR3 DNA. D genes are given only for firm matches. Only some rows state a clone size, as once, few, many or a class for expanded clones.

>TRBJ2-3|TRBV10-3|TRBD2|NA
CAISQRGGSTDTQYF
TGTGCCATCAGCCAGCGGGGGGGAAGCACAGATACGCAGTATTTT
>TRBJ2-7|TRBV5-1|NA|many
CASSIQPRDPPTGEQYF
TGCGCCAGCAGCATACAGCCCCGGGACCCGCCAACGGGGGAGCAGTACTTC
>TRBJ2-2|TRBV6-1|TRBD1|many
CASTLKTGTPTGELFF
TGTGCCAGCACCTTAAAGACAGGGACCCCCACCGGGGAGCTGTTTTTT
>TRBJ1-1|TRBV12-3/TRBV12-4|NA|many
CASEIDGTLNTEAFF
TGTGCCAGCGAAATAGACGGCACCTTGAACACTGAAGCTTTCTTT
>TRBJ2-2|TRBV7-3|TRBD1|NA
CASSLLPKGARGTGELFF
TGTGCCAGCAGCTTATTACCGAAGGGGGCCAGGGGCACCGGGGAGCTGTTTTTT
>TRBJ1-2|TRBV10-3|NA|NA
CAISEPPLEGRDGYTF
TGTGCCATCAGTGAGCCACCTTTGGAAGGACGGGATGGCTACACCTTC
>TRBJ1-5|TRBV28|NA|many
CASSRQGRGHQPQHF
TGTGCCAGCAGTCGACAAGGGCGGGGACATCAGCCCCAGCATTTT
>TRBJ1-2|TRBV20-1|NA|NA
CSERKGNYGYTF
TGCAGTGAGAGGAAAGGGAACTATGGCTACACCTTC
>TRBJ2-1|TRBV4-2|NA|NA
CASSQVGGGQNNEQFF
TGTGCCAGCAGCCAAGTTGGGGGGGGACAAAACAATGAGCAGTTCTTC
>TRBJ2-1|TRBV24-1|NA|NA
CATSEAGTLDNEQFF
TGTGCCACCAGTGAGGCCGGGACGTTAGACAATGAGCAGTTCTTC
>TRBJ2-1|TRBV7-6|NA|many
CASSPGGEQFF
TGTGCCAGCAGCCCCGGGGGTGAGCAGTTCTTC
>TRBJ2-7|TRBV7-9|TRBD1|many
CASSPRTGGYEQYF
TGTGCCAGCAGCCCCAGGACAGGGGGCTACGAGCAGTACTTC
>TRBJ2-1|TRBV6-2/TRBV6-3|TRBD1|many
CASRRDREAAYEQFF
TGTGCCAGCAGAAGGGACAGGGAGGCCGCATATGAGCAGTTCTTC
>TRBJ2-1|TRBV7-9|NA|NA
CASSPSWRASYNEQFF
TGTGCCAGCAGCCCTTCATGGAGAGCTTCCTACAATGAGCAGTTCTTC
>TRBJ2-5|TRBV6-2/TRBV6-3|TRBD2|many
CASRPGLVETQYF
TGTGCCAGCAGACCTGGACTAGTAGAGACCCAGTACTTC
>TRBJ2-2|TRBV7-9|TRBD1|few
CASSPQGAPGELFF
TGTGCCAGCAGCCCACAGGGGGCGCCCGGGGAGCTGTTTTTT
>TRBJ1-5|TRBV20-1|NA|few
CSAIEAGIGNQPQHF
TGCAGTGCTATCGAAGCGGGGATCGGCAATCAGCCCCAGCATTTT
>TRBJ1-1|TRBV7-9|NA|few
CASSLTYGNTEAFF
TGTGCCAGCAGCCTCACTTACGGGAACACTGAAGCTTTCTTT
>TRBJ2-5|TRBV6-2/TRBV6-3|TRBD2|once
CASEGLELETQYF
TGTGCCAGCGAAGGACTAGAACTTGAGACCCAGTACTTC
>TRBJ1-3|TRBV9|NA|NA
CASSVDPRGAGNTIYF
TGTGCCAGCAGCGTAGATCCTCGGGGGGCAGGAAACACCATATATTTT
>TRBJ2-2|TRBV2|NA|NA
CASSEQGLNTGELFF
TGTGCCAGCAGTGAACAGGGCCTGAACACCGGGGAGCTGTTTTTT
>TRBJ1-2|TRBV7-2|NA|many
CASSSRSGLQDGYTF
TGTGCCAGCAGCTCCCGGTCGGGGTTACAGGATGGCTACACCTTC
>TRBJ1-5|TRBV20-1|NA|few
CSAHRRGQGLYNQPQHF
TGCAGTGCCCATAGACGGGGACAAGGGTTGTACAATCAGCCCCAGCATTTT
>TRBJ1-1|TRBV7-9|NA|few
CASSSPTGGRGSEAFF
TGTGCCAGCAGCTCGCCCACGGGGGGCCGGGGGTCTGAAGCTTTCTTT
>TRBJ2-1|TRBV5-8|NA|many
CASSLKNPVGEQFF
TGTGCCAGCAGCTTAAAGAACCCGGTCGGTGAGCAGTTCTTC
>TRBJ2-3|TRBV7-3|NA|few
CASSLTGRGPDTQYF
TGTGCCAGCAGCTTAACTGGCCGGGGGCCAGATACGCAGTATTTT